This T cell receptor (beta chain) was found in a study of blood T cell repertoires in COVID-19. Regarding this clone: An end of the junction does not agree with germline; a read error may underlie this. Other DNA sequences in this specimen translate into the identical CDR3.

This CDR3 comprises 14 residues. Germline CDR1 is SGHNT and CDR2 is YYREEE (reference sequence). TCRdb keeps only in-frame clones here, not all; method: immunoSEQ multiplex PCR. The table shows 85,000 to 130,000 clones, with over 75% occurring only once. Input material: peripheral blood. The chain joins TRBV5-4 to TRBJ2-7, with D possibly matching TRBD2 (6 bases). The receptor comes from a human donor in a cohort sampled during active COVID-19. CDR3: CASSSRGLSYEQYF. Written as DNA, the CDR3 is TGTGCCAGCAGCTCCCGGGGACTTAGCTACGAGCAGTACTTT.